These 2 T cell receptor beta chains came from one sample sequenced in a study of PD-L1 blockade in urothelial cancer. The time point denotes: pretreatment peripheral blood. Using immunoSEQ multiplex PCR, the repertoire was profiled, and TCRdb retains in-frame clones only, with some absent. Of about 50,000 clones listed, around 84% are singletons. This specimen consisted of PBMCs, obtained around atezolizumab (anti-PD-L1) treatment. Every receptor here comes from a man aged 55 to 69 with urothelial cancer.

This clone was counted a few times. This sequence joins TRBV5-4 and TRBJ1-2, with 7 bases that match TRBD1. The length of the CDR3 is 15 residues. With V trimmed by 4 bases and J by 8 bases, 14 bases remained unmatched. The germline CDR1 and CDR2 sequences are SGHNT and YYREEE (reference sequence). CDR3 loop: CASSGGTETSLGYTF. The CDR3 region has the DNA TGTGCCAGCAGCGGGGGGACAGAAACTAGTCTGGGCTACACCTTC.

This clone was seen only a few times. Additional DNA sequences in this sample encode the identical CDR3. The V and J genes are TRBV6-1 and TRBJ1-2, with 7 nucleotides matching TRBD1. Unmatched junction bases numbered 3, after V lost 3 bases and J lost 2 bases. The CDR3 has 14 residues. Germline V lookup: CDR1 MNHNS, CDR2 SASEGT. The CDR3 bases are TGTGCCAGCAGTGACGTGGACAGGAACTATGGCTACACCTTC. Translated, it gives CASSDVDRNYGYTF.